This T cell receptor beta chain came from a study of control samples from healthy donors and cancer patients. With V trimmed by 3 bases and J by 3 bases, 6 bases remained unmatched. CDR3 length: 16 amino acids. Looked up from germline, CDR1 is SGDLS and CDR2 is YYNGEE. Method: immunoSEQ multiplex PCR; TCRdb's copy keeps in-frame clones and lacks some. The data contain approximately 230,000 clones, over 75% of them singletons. The receptor comes from a woman aged 55-69 years with lung cancer. This rearrangement joins TRBV9 to TRBJ1-6, with TRBD1 matching 7 bases. Specimen: PBMCs. DNA for the CDR3: TGTGCCAGCAGCGGACTGAGGGACAGCTATAATTCACCCCTCCACTTT. Its protein product is CASSGLRDSYNSPLHF.